The 8 T cell receptor beta chains below were found in one sample sequenced in a study of T cells in localized non-small cell lung cancer. The method was immunoSEQ multiplex PCR; TCRdb's version includes in-frame clones alone and lacks a portion of them. Of about 31,000 clones in the sample, around 94% were seen once. The sample here was peripheral blood, taken before any cancer treatment. The receptors originated from a woman aged 35-75 years with stage I lung adenocarcinoma.

The chain combines TRBV27 with TRBJ2-2; 7 bases agree with TRBD1. V was clipped by 5 bases and J by 4 bases; unmatched bases: 10. Germline CDR1 is MNHEY and CDR2 is SMNVEV (reference sequence). The CDR3 loop spans 16 amino acids. This CDR3 is CASSVGDRAGTGELFF. The CDR3 region has the DNA TGTGCCAGCAGTGTAGGAGACAGGGCCGGCACCGGGGAGCTGTTTTTT.

This chain joins TRBV10-3 and TRBJ2-7; D is possibly TRBD1 or TRBD2 (6 bases each). The CDR3 covers 12 residues. Trimming took 8 bases from V and 4 from J, leaving 12 bases between them. Germline lookup yields CDR1 ENHRY and CDR2 SYGVKD. The CDR3 DNA reads as TGTGCCATCCGCAGGAGGGGGTACGAGCAGTACTTC. The encoded protein is CAIRRRGYEQYF.

The V call is TRBV18, the J call TRBJ1-4, with D perhaps matching TRBD1 (5 bases). This CDR3 is 15 amino acids long. V dropped 3 bases and J dropped 8 bases, with 16 bases sitting between them. Germline V gene lookup returns CDR1 KGHSH and CDR2 LQKENI. Here the CDR3 reads CASSPPGRGGEKLFF. In DNA form, the CDR3 reads TGTGCCAGCTCACCGCCGGGACGGGGAGGGGAAAAACTGTTTTTT.

The chain uses TRBV27 and TRBJ1-5; D possibly corresponds to TRBD1 (6 bases). The CDR3 runs to 15 residues. Germline V gene data show CDR1 as MNHEY and CDR2 as SMNVEV (reference sequence). The V and J ends lost 5 bases and 2 bases respectively, with 13 bases between them. CDR3 sequence reads: CASSPGAVGNQPQHF. CDR3 sequence (DNA): TGTGCCAGCAGTCCAGGGGCGGTTGGCAATCAGCCCCAGCATTTT.

The chain recombines TRBV13 with TRBJ2-7; 8 nucleotides match TRBD1. The J segment lost 7 bases and the V segment lost 1 base, leaving 12 bases of the junction unmatched. Germline V lookup: CDR1 PRHDT, CDR2 FYEKMQ (reference sequence). CDR3 length equals 16 residues. The CDR3 reads CASSLATGRGRWEQYF. The CDR3 DNA follows: TGTGCCAGCAGCTTAGCCACGGGCAGGGGGCGGTGGGAGCAGTACTTC.

A remark on this clone: Within the sample, other DNA sequences also encode this same CDR3. The V call is TRBV6-4, the J call TRBJ2-1; no clear D. This CDR3 has 14 amino acids. The V gene lost 2 bases and the J gene lost 4 bases, with 9 bases spanning the gap. CDR1 is MRHNA and CDR2 is SNTAGT in the germline V gene. The CDR3 nucleotides are TGTGCCAGCAGTGACGGAAACCGTTACAATGAGCAGTTCTTC. Protein product: CASSDGNRYNEQFF.

V is TRBV2 and J is TRBJ2-1; the D gene is possibly TRBD2 (5 bases). Looked up from germline, CDR1 is SNHLY and CDR2 is FYNNEI. This CDR3 region has 15 residues. V was cut by 5 bases and J by 1 base, with 12 bases left in between. The CDR3 spells CASSPSGPSYNEQFF. The CDR3 DNA sequence: TGTGCCAGCAGTCCCAGCGGACCTTCCTACAATGAGCAGTTCTTC.

The chain has TRBV5-1 and TRBJ2-1, with no clear D. CDR1 SGHRS and CDR2 YFSETQ come from the germline V gene. V dropped 0 bases and J dropped 4 bases, with 14 bases sitting between them. This CDR3 has 16 residues. The CDR3 DNA is TGCGCCAGCAGCTTGGATGGTCCGAACCCATACAATGAGCAGTTCTTC. Encoded protein: CASSLDGPNPYNEQFF.